The rows below give T cell receptor beta chains drawn from one sample of a study of CD8+ T cells in alopecia areata. Sequenced by immunoSEQ multiplex PCR; TCRdb stores in-frame clones only, minus some. The data show approximately 280,000 clones, 55% to 75% seen once. The sample in question was CD4+ T cells sorted from blood, obtained at week 24, from a patient treated with tofacitinib. These receptors were collected from a human donor with alopecia areata. Each CDR3 is given with its conserved first and last residue. D genes are given only for firm matches. A row's size may be missing; if present it is once, few, many or a size class.

>-|-|TRBJ1-6|TRBV7-2
CASSLERGNSPLHF
TGTGCCAGCAGCTTAGAGCGGGGGAATTCACCCCTCCACTTT
>-|-|TRBJ1-6|TRBV27
CASSSRAPGPLYSYNSPLHF
TGTGCCAGCAGTTCTCGCGCTCCGGGACCGCTCTACTCCTATAATTCACCCCTCCACTTT
>-|-|TRBJ2-2|TRBV5-1
CASSFGQTGELFF
TGCGCCAGCAGCTTTGGACAGACCGGGGAGCTGTTTTTT
>TRBD1|-|TRBJ2-7|TRBV27
CASSKSKWTGPYYEQYF
TGTGCCAGCAGCAAAAGCAAATGGACAGGTCCCTACTACGAGCAGTACTTC
>TRBD1|few|TRBJ1-1|TRBV5-3
CARSTRQGVTEAFF
TGTGCCAGAAGCACAAGACAGGGGGTCACTGAAGCTTTCTTT
>-|-|TRBJ1-5|TRBV27
CASRGASTDQPQHF
TGTGCCAGCAGAGGGGCAAGCACAGATCAGCCCCAGCATTTT
>TRBD1|-|TRBJ2-5|TRBV7-9
CASDPGDRPQETQYF
TGTGCCAGCGACCCCGGGGACAGGCCTCAAGAGACCCAGTACTTC
>-|-|TRBJ2-5|TRBV18
CASSPPVGGSTPQTQYF
TGTGCCAGCTCACCACCGGTGGGGGGCTCGACCCCTCAGACCCAGTACTTC
>TRBD1|few|TRBJ1-2|TRBV4-2
CASSGRDRAYGYTF
TGTGCCAGCAGCGGACGGGACAGAGCCTATGGCTACACCTTC
>-|once|TRBJ2-5|TRBV5-4
CASSPQGAPSGTTWEETQYF
TGTGCCAGCAGCCCACAGGGGGCGCCTAGCGGGACAACCTGGGAAGAGACCCAGTACTTC
>TRBD1|few|TRBJ2-7|TRBV7-2
CASSEGQAYEQYF
TGTGCCAGCAGCGAGGGACAGGCCTACGAGCAGTACTTC
>-|-|TRBJ1-2|TRBV6-5
CASRSHSTNYGYTF
TGTGCCAGCAGGTCCCACAGTACTAACTATGGCTACACCTTC
>-|once|TRBJ2-2|TRBV27
CASSSRERTGELFF
TGTGCCAGCAGTTCCCGGGAACGGACCGGGGAGCTGTTTTTT
>TRBD1|-|TRBJ2-7|TRBV5-1
CASSLLYRGQGSYEQYF
TGCGCCAGCAGCCTCCTGTATCGGGGACAGGGGTCCTACGAGCAGTACTTC
>-|-|TRBJ2-6|TRBV7-4
CASSPHRAGANVLTF
TGTGCCAGCAGCCCCCACAGGGCTGGGGCCAACGTCCTGACTTTC
>TRBD2|-|TRBJ2-1|TRBV5-4
CASSLAGGNEQFF
TGTGCCAGCAGCTTGGCGGGGGGCAATGAGCAGTTCTTC
>-|-|TRBJ2-5|TRBV11-3
CASSLGVGALGETQYF
TGTGCCAGCAGCTTAGGGGTTGGGGCACTTGGAGAGACCCAGTACTTC
>-|-|TRBJ2-1|TRBV13
CASSLFVRARNEQFF
TGTGCCAGCAGCTTATTCGTCAGGGCACGCAATGAGCAGTTCTTC
>-|-|TRBJ2-1|TRBV11-2
CASSLDEVEFF
TGTGCCAGCAGCTTAGATGAAGTGGAGTTCTTC
>-|few|TRBJ2-3|TRBV2
CANDQARNADTQYF
TGTGCCAACGACCAAGCGAGGAACGCAGATACGCAGTATTTT
>-|-|TRBJ2-3|TRBV2
CASSESASTDTQYF
TGTGCCAGCAGTGAATCAGCGAGCACAGATACGCAGTATTTT
>-|-|TRBJ1-5|TRBV23-1
CASSQLDQPQHF
TGCGCCAGCAGTCAATTGGACCAGCCCCAGCATTTT